What follows is one T cell receptor beta chain and its context. This sample stems from a study of CD8+ T cells in alopecia areata. Looking at the study overall: In an open-label trial, patients got 5 to 10 mg tofacitinib twice daily.

Reverse transcribed after extraction, RNA yielded cDNA as the sequencing template. Sequenced by immunoSEQ multiplex PCR; TCRdb stores in-frame clones only, minus some. The table shows about 90,000 clones, with about 40% occurring only once. Treatment meaning: oral pan-JAK inhibitor, 5-10 mg twice daily. This CDR3 comprises 12 residues. Between the trimmed V and J ends, which lost 9 bases and 6 bases, there was a span of 15 bases. Germline V CDR1 and CDR2: SNHLY, FYNNEI. This material consisted of CD8+ T cells sorted from blood, taken at week 24, from a patient treated with tofacitinib. The sequence was obtained from a human donor with alopecia areata. This chain links TRBV2 with TRBJ2-7, with TRBD1 as a possible D gene (5 bases). CDR3 DNA sequence: TGTGCCAGTGACAGCCAGACCTTCGAGCAGTACTTC. Protein product: CASDSQTFEQYF.